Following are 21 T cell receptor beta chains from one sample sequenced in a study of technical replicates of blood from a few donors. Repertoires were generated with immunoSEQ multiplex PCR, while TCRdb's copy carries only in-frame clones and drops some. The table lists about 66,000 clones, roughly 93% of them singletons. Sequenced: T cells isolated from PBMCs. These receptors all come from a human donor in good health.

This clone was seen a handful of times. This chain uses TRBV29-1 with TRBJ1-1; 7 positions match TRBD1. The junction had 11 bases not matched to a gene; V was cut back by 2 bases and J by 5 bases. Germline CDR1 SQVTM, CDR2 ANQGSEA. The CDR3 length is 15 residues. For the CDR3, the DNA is TGCAGCGTTGAATCGGGACAGCCAGTCAGGACTGAAGCTTTCTTT. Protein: CSVESGQPVRTEAFF.

CDR3 in DNA: TGTGCCTGGAGGCAGACAGGGATGAGCAACGTCCTGACTTTC. Translation gives CAWRQTGMSNVLTF. This chain links TRBV30 with TRBJ2-6; 7 nucleotides match TRBD1. Germline assignment: CDR1 GTSNPN and CDR2 SVGIG (reference sequence). J was trimmed by 9 bases and V by 3 bases; bases with no gene match: 8. The CDR3 runs 14 residues.

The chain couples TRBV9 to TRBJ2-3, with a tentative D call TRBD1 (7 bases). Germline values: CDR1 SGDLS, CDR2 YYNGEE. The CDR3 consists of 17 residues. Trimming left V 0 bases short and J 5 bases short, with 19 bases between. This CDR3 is CASSVGQGETRGDTQYF. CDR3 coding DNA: TGTGCCAGCAGCGTAGGGCAGGGGGAGACTAGGGGAGATACGCAGTATTTT.

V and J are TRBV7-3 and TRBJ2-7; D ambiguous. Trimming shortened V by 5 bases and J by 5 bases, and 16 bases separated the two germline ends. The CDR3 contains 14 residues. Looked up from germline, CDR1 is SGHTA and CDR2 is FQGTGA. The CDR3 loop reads CASSHEAVSHEQYF. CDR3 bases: TGTGCCAGCAGCCATGAGGCAGTTTCCCACGAGCAGTACTTC.

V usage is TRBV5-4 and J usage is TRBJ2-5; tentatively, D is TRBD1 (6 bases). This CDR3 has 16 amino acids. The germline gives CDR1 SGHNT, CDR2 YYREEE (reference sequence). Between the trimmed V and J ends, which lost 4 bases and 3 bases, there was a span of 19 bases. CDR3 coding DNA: TGTGCCAGCAGCCAAGCCCAAAACAGGGAAGAAGAGACCCAGTACTTC. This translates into CASSQAQNREEETQYF.

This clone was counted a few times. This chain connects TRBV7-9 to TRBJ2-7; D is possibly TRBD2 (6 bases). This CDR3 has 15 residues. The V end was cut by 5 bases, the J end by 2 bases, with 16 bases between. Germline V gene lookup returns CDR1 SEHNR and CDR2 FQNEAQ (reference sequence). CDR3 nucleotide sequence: TGTGCCAGCAGCCATGCCGGAGGGAGGCCCTACGAGCAGTACTTC. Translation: CASSHAGGRPYEQYF.

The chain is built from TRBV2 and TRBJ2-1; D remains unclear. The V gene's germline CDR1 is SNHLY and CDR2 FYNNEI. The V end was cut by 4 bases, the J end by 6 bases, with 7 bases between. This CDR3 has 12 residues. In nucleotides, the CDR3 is TGTGCCAGCAGTGGCTTAGTCAATGAGCAGTTCTTC. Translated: CASSGLVNEQFF. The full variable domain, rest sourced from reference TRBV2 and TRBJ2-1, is EPEVTQTPSHQVTQMGQEVILRCVPISNHLYFYWYRQILGQKVEFLVSFYNNEISEKSEIFDDQFSVERPDGSNFTLKIRSTKLEDSAMYFCASSGLVNEQFFGPGTRLTVL.

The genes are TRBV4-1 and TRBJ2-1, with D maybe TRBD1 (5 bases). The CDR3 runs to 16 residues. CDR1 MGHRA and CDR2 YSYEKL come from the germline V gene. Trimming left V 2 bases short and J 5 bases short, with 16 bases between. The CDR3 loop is CASSQKGSPQNNEQFF. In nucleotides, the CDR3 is TGCGCCAGCAGCCAAAAGGGGTCTCCTCAAAACAATGAGCAGTTCTTC.

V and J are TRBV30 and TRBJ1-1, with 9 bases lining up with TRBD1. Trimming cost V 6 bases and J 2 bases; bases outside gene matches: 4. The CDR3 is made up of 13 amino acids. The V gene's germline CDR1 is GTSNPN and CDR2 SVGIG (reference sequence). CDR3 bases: TGTGCCTGCCGGACAGGGGTTAACACTGAAGCTTTCTTT. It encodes CACRTGVNTEAFF.

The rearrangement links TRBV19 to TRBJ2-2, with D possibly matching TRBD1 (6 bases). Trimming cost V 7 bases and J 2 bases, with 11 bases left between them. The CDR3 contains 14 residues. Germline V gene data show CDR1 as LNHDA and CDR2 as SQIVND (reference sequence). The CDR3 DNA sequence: TGTGCCAGTACCCCGGGACAAAACACCGGGGAGCTGTTTTTT. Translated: CASTPGQNTGELFF.

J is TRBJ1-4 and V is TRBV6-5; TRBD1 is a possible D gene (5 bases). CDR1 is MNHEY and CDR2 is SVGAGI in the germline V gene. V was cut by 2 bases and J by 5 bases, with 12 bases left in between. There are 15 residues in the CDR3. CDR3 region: CASSYPTDENEKLFF. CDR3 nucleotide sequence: TGTGCCAGCAGTTACCCGACAGACGAGAATGAAAAACTGTTTTTT.

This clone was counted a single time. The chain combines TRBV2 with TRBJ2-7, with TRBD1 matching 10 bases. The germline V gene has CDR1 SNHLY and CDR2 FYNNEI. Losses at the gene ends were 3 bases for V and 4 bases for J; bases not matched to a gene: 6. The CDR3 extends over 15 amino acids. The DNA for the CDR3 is TGTGCCAGCAGTGAGCGACAGGGGGCAAAGTACGAGCAGTACTTC. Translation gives CASSERQGAKYEQYF.

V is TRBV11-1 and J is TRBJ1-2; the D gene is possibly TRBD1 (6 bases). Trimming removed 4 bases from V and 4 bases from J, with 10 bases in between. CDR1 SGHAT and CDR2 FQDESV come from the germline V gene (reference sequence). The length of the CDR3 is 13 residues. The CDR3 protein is CASSSEGVYGYTF. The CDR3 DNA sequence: TGTGCCAGCAGCTCAGAGGGGGTCTATGGCTACACCTTC.

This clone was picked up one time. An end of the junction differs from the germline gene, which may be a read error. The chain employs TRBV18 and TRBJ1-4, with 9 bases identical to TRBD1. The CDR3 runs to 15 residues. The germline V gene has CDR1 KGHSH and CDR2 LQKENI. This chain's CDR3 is CASSPPGQGNEKLFF. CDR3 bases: TGTGCCAGCTCCCCACCGGGACAGGGTAACGAAAAACTGTTTTTT.

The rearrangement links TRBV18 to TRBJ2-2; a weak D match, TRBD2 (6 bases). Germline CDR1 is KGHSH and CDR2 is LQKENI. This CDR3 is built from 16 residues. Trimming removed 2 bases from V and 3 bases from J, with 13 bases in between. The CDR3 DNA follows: TGTGCCAGCTCACCAGAGGGCGGGGCCCACACCGGGGAGCTGTTTTTT. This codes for CASSPEGGAHTGELFF.

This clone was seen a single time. CDR3 protein: CASRQGIVAFF. The DNA for the CDR3 is TGTGCCAGTCGACAGGGAATAGTGGCTTTCTTT. This chain links TRBV28 with TRBJ1-1; 7 nucleotides line up with TRBD1. Trimming at V came to 9 bases and at J to 11 bases, leaving 9 bases not matched to a gene. Germline lookup yields CDR1 MDHEN and CDR2 SYDVKM. The CDR3 has 11 amino acids.

CDR3 loop: CASSSGTSGTDTQYF. For the CDR3, the DNA is TGTGCCAGCAGTTCCGGGACTAGCGGCACAGATACGCAGTATTTT. The rearrangement links TRBV27 to TRBJ2-3; 10 nucleotides align to TRBD2. This CDR3 has 15 amino acids. V lost 4 bases to trimming and J lost 1 base; unmatched junction nucleotides: 2. Germline V gene lookup returns CDR1 MNHEY and CDR2 SMNVEV (reference sequence).

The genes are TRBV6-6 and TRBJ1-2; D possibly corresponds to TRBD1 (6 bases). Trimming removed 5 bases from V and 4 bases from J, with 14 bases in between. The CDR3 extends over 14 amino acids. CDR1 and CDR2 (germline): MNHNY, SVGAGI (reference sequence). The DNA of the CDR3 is TGTGCCAGCAGTGACAGGACCGCCCTCTATGGCTACACCTTC. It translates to CASSDRTALYGYTF.

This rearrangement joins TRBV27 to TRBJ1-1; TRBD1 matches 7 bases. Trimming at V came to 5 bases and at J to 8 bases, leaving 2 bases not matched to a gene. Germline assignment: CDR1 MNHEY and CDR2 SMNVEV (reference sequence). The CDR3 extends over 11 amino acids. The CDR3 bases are TGTGCCAGCAGTCTGGGACAGGAAGCTTTCTTT. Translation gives CASSLGQEAFF.

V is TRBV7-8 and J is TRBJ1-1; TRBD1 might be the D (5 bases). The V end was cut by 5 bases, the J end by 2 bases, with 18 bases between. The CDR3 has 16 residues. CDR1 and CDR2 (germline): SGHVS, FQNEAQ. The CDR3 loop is CASSPRLRAGNTEAFF. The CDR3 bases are TGTGCCAGCAGCCCCAGACTCAGGGCAGGTAACACTGAAGCTTTCTTT.

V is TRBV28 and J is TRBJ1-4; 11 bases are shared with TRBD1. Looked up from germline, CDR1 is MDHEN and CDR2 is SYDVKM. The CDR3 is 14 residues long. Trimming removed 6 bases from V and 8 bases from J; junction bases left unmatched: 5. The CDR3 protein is CASRWTGGQEKLFF. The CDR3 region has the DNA TGTGCCAGCAGGTGGACAGGGGGCCAAGAAAAACTGTTTTTT.